The 15 T cell receptor beta chains below all came from one sample that was sequenced in a study of shared clonotypes between healthy human individuals. The protocol was immunoSEQ multiplex PCR, while the TCRdb copy is restricted to in-frame clones and leaves out a portion. The sample holds roughly 2.1 million clones, approximately 94% seen once. CD8 cells regarded as naive lacked CD45RO, were positively chosen for CCR7, and omitted terminally differentiated effector memory CD45RA+ cells. Sequencing was performed on naive CD8+ T cells from PBMCs. All receptors derive from a man between 18 and 29 years old in good health. Some clones in this sample may be carry-over from other donors' samples.

The chain combines TRBV27 with TRBJ2-7, with 10 bases aligning to TRBD2. From germline, CDR1 is MNHEY and CDR2 SMNVEV (reference sequence). V shed 5 bases, J shed 6 bases, and the junction held 4 bases outside the gene matches. This CDR3 contains 13 residues. The CDR3 nucleotides are TGTGCCAGCAGTAGTAGCGGGAGGTCCGAGCAGTACTTC. Its translation: CASSSSGRSEQYF.

This clone was counted once. V is TRBV25-1 and J is TRBJ1-4; D is perhaps TRBD1 (5 bases). The CDR3 has 16 residues. CDR1 and CDR2 from the germline V gene are MGHDK and SYGVNS. The germline V and J ends were trimmed by 7 bases and 4 bases, with 19 bases remaining between them. CDR3 protein: CASKPRKGQGNEKLFF. The CDR3 nucleotides are TGTGCCAGCAAGCCCAGGAAGGGGCAGGGTAATGAAAAACTGTTTTTT.

This clone was recorded only once. V gene TRBV27 combines with J gene TRBJ2-7, with D perhaps matching TRBD1 (5 bases). Trimming removed 5 bases from V and 5 bases from J, with 13 bases in between. Germline V gene lookup returns CDR1 MNHEY and CDR2 SMNVEV (reference sequence). The CDR3 is 13 residues long. CDR3 amino acids: CASSNRIYNEQYF. DNA of the CDR3: TGTGCCAGCAGTAACAGGATCTATAACGAGCAGTACTTC.

In the case of this clone: Other DNA sequences from this sample encode an identical CDR3 as well. The chain recombines TRBV27 with TRBJ2-7, with a possible D match to TRBD1 (6 bases). Germline V lookup: CDR1 MNHEY, CDR2 SMNVEV (reference sequence). V lost 3 bases and J lost 0, with 9 bases in between. This CDR3 has 14 residues. CDR3 residues: CASSFSRGSYEQYF. DNA for the CDR3: TGTGCCAGCAGTTTCTCCAGGGGCTCCTACGAGCAGTACTTC.

The chain has TRBV4-3 and TRBJ2-7; D is uncertain. Germline loops: CDR1 LGHNA, CDR2 YSLEER. Trimming shortened V by 0 bases and J by 3 bases, and 12 bases separated the two germline ends. This CDR3 is 15 amino acids long. The CDR3 DNA is TGCGCCAGCAGCCAAGAAATAGACCTTGACTACGAGCAGTACTTC. Translation gives CASSQEIDLDYEQYF.

Points on this clone: This CDR3 is also generated by other DNA sequences in the sample. The chain recombines TRBV4-3 with TRBJ2-1; 7 nucleotides agree with TRBD1. This CDR3 contains 15 residues. Losses at the gene ends were 4 bases for V and 3 bases for J; bases not matched to a gene: 6. Germline-derived CDR1 and CDR2 are LGHNA and YSLEER. In DNA form, the CDR3 reads TGCGCCAGCAGCCCTGGGACAGTGAGCTACAATGAGCAGTTCTTC. It yields the protein CASSPGTVSYNEQFF.

Regarding this clone: At the DNA level, this CDR3 is encoded by other sequences in the same sample as well. The rearrangement links TRBV7-9 to TRBJ2-5; D unresolved. CDR1 SEHNR and CDR2 FQNEAQ come from the germline V gene (reference sequence). The CDR3 has 11 amino acids. The germline V and J ends were trimmed by 6 bases and 3 bases, with 5 bases remaining between them. The CDR3 nucleotides are TGTGCCAGCAGTCTCAAAGAGACCCAGTACTTC. Its translation: CASSLKETQYF.

This chain uses TRBV21-1 with TRBJ1-2; the table gives TRBD1 as D, unverified against the DNA. TRBV21-1 is classified as a pseudogene. The CDR3 totals 16 residues. DNA for the CDR3: TGTGCCAGCAGCAAATTGGGACAGCCTTCGGGCTATGGCTACACCTTC. Encoded protein: CASSKLGQPSGYGYTF.

This chain connects TRBV6-8 to TRBJ2-2; D is perhaps TRBD1 (6 bases). The CDR3 is 14 amino acids. The ends were cut back, 8 bases at V and 4 bases at J, with 14 bases in the middle. Germline assignment: CDR1 MNHGY and CDR2 SAAAGT. CDR3 loop: CASLTGQSTGELFF. As DNA, the CDR3 is TGTGCCAGCCTTACGGGACAAAGCACCGGGGAGCTGTTTTTT.

The rearrangement uses TRBV7-6 and TRBJ1-5; no definite D call. Germline CDR1 reads SGHVS; CDR2 reads FNYEAQ. V was clipped by 4 bases and J by 4 bases, with 8 bases between them. CDR3 length: 13 residues. The CDR3 region has the DNA TGTGCCAGCAGCTCAGATCGGAATCAGCCCCAGCATTTT. Translation: CASSSDRNQPQHF. The full variable domain, with the rest looked up from reference TRBV7-6 and TRBJ1-5, is GAGVSQSPRYKVTKRGQDVALRCDPISGHVSLYWYRQALGQGPEFLTYFNYEAQQDKSGLPNDRFSAERPEGSISTLTIQRTEQRDSAMYRCASSSDRNQPQHFGDGTRLSIL.

The V call is TRBV2, the J call TRBJ2-7; 8 bases match TRBD2. The CDR3 sequence is 13 residues long. V lost 7 bases, J lost 7 bases, and 9 bases stayed unmatched. Germline-derived CDR1 and CDR2 are SNHLY and FYNNEI. Written as DNA, the CDR3 is TGTGCCAGCAAAGCCGCCGGGAGGGGAGAGCAGTACTTC. Its protein is CASKAAGRGEQYF.

This chain links TRBV28 with TRBJ2-3; no firm D call. V was trimmed by 4 bases and J by 0 bases, leaving 8 bases between them. Germline assignment: CDR1 MDHEN and CDR2 SYDVKM. CDR3 length: 14 residues. The CDR3 loop is CASSSYSSTDTQYF. The DNA of the CDR3 is TGTGCCAGCAGTTCATACTCTAGCACAGATACGCAGTATTTT.

About this clone itself: Other DNA sequences in the same sample also yield this CDR3. The chain employs TRBV27 and TRBJ1-1; 9 bases line up with TRBD1. The germline V gene encodes CDR1 MNHEY and CDR2 SMNVEV (reference sequence). V was clipped by 4 bases and J by 4 bases; unmatched bases: 4. The CDR3 runs to 14 residues. The CDR3 reads CASSWTGASTEAFF. Here the CDR3 DNA reads TGTGCCAGCAGTTGGACAGGGGCAAGCACTGAAGCTTTCTTT.

This chain uses TRBV28 with TRBJ1-1; no clear D. Trimming removed 6 bases at V and 8 bases at J, with 19 bases between. This CDR3 is 14 amino acids long. From germline, CDR1 is MDHEN and CDR2 SYDVKM. The CDR3 protein is CASSLPRWAGEAFF. The CDR3 DNA follows: TGTGCCAGCAGCCTCCCACGGTGGGCAGGCGAAGCTTTCTTT.

The chain recombines TRBV6-1 with TRBJ2-5; no firm D call. This CDR3 comprises 13 residues. Trimming pared 2 bases from V and 5 bases from J, leaving 9 bases between. CDR1 is MNHNS, CDR2 SASEGT, per germline. CDR3 region: CASSEPPWETQYF. CDR3 in DNA: TGTGCCAGCAGTGAACCCCCGTGGGAGACCCAGTACTTC.